This is a list of T cell receptor beta chains from one sample in a study of OX40 agonist ivuxolimab in advanced cancers. The method was immunoSEQ multiplex PCR; TCRdb's version includes in-frame clones alone and lacks a portion of them. This table holds about 15,000 clones, just over 85% found once. The sequencing here drew on CD4+ or CD8+ T cells sorted from blood, taken in a trial of the OX40 agonist ivuxolimab. These receptor sequences come from an adult with an advanced solid tumor such as melanoma, head and neck, liver or kidney cancer. Each CDR3 is given with its conserved first and last residue. Fields, in order: CDR3 length, D gene, V gene, J gene, CDR3 DNA, CDR3 protein. D genes are given only for firm matches.

CDR3 length: 14; D gene: -; V gene: TRBV6-1; J gene: TRBJ2-1; CDR3 DNA: TGTGCCAGCACGCGAGCGGTATCCTACAATGAGCAGTTCTTC; CDR3 protein: CASTRAVSYNEQFF
CDR3 length: 14; D gene: TRBD2; V gene: TRBV4-1; J gene: TRBJ2-5; CDR3 DNA: TGCGCCAGCAGCCAAGATCTAGCGGGGGAGACCCAGTACTTC; CDR3 protein: CASSQDLAGETQYF
CDR3 length: 14; D gene: -; V gene: TRBV27; J gene: TRBJ1-5; CDR3 DNA: TGTGCCAGCCGGGAGGGGAGCGGCAATCAGCCCCAGCATTTT; CDR3 protein: CASREGSGNQPQHF
CDR3 length: 14; D gene: -; V gene: TRBV11-1; J gene: TRBJ1-2; CDR3 DNA: TGTGCCAGCAGCCCAGGGTTGTTTGACTATGGCTACACCTTC; CDR3 protein: CASSPGLFDYGYTF
CDR3 length: 15; D gene: -; V gene: TRBV4-2; J gene: TRBJ2-7; CDR3 DNA: TGTGCCAGCAGCCAAGGGGGGCAGTCGGTCGACGAGCAGTACTTC; CDR3 protein: CASSQGGQSVDEQYF
CDR3 length: 15; D gene: TRBD1; V gene: TRBV2; J gene: TRBJ1-5; CDR3 DNA: TGTGCCAGCACCAAGAGGGGAGCAGGGGGTCAGCCCCAGCATTTT; CDR3 protein: CASTKRGAGGQPQHF
CDR3 length: 11; D gene: -; V gene: TRBV20-1; J gene: TRBJ2-3; CDR3 DNA: TGCAGTGCCTCGTCCACAGATACGCAGTATTTT; CDR3 protein: CSASSTDTQYF
CDR3 length: 14; D gene: -; V gene: TRBV9; J gene: TRBJ2-3; CDR3 DNA: TGTGCCAGCAGCGTCCCTCCCCTCTGGGATACGCAGTATTTT; CDR3 protein: CASSVPPLWDTQYF
CDR3 length: 15; D gene: -; V gene: TRBV29-1; J gene: TRBJ1-2; CDR3 DNA: TGCAGCGTTCCGGTTCTGGTAAACTCTAACTATGGCTACACCTTC; CDR3 protein: CSVPVLVNSNYGYTF
CDR3 length: 11; D gene: -; V gene: TRBV6-6; J gene: TRBJ2-7; CDR3 DNA: TGTGCCAGCAGTCCCAGAGACGAGCAGTACTTC; CDR3 protein: CASSPRDEQYF